This T cell receptor beta chain came from a study of OX40 agonist ivuxolimab in advanced cancers. Whole-study context: Intravenous ivuxolimab at 0.01 to 10 mg/kg was given to patients every 2 weeks.

The CDR3 is 14 amino acids. In germline, CDR1 is GTSNPN, CDR2 SVGIG (reference sequence). The ends were cut back, 4 bases at V and 4 bases at J, with 16 bases in the middle. The data were produced by immunoSEQ multiplex PCR, yet TCRdb's version contains in-frame clones alone and is incomplete. The data show some 71,000 clones, with roughly 88% seen just once and more than 2.5% held by the top ten. The sequence came from an adult with an advanced solid tumor such as melanoma, head and neck, liver or kidney cancer. V and J are TRBV30 and TRBJ1-2; possible D gene TRBD1, 6 bases. Here the sequenced sample was CD4+ or CD8+ T cells sorted from blood, taken in a trial of the OX40 agonist ivuxolimab. The CDR3 nucleotides read TGTGCCTGGACCGAGGGGGACTTAGGCTATGGCTACACCTTC. Amino acids: CAWTEGDLGYGYTF.